This T cell receptor (beta chain) was identified in a study of T cell repertoires in cytomegalovirus infection. Study-wide context: Indications came from public TCR beta signatures; they pointed to CMV infection and to a matching HLA type.

This clonotype was detected ten times or more. Its antigen is currently unknown. TCRdb re-derived calls from the reads in MiXCR, one entry per CDR3 protein. The data show nearly 450,000 distinct CDR3 sequences, with roughly a third seen just once and around 13% held by the top ten. Trimming took 3 bases from V and 4 from J, leaving 7 bases between them. Per the germline V gene, CDR1 is SGHTA and CDR2 is FQGTGA. The CDR3 runs to 13 residues. Study observations and caveats: Ex vivo responses were dominated by HLA-C-restricted CMV-specific TCR beta clonotypes. The study identified carriers of CMV plus the relevant HLA from cumulative public TCR beta family frequency.

The genes are TRBV7-3 and TRBJ1-5, with no clear D. The source is a human donor in good health (CMV status not recorded). Some clones in this sample may be carry-over from other donors' samples. Sequenced: PBMCs. The CDR3, as DNA: TGTGCCAGCAGCTTGGGCCTGAATCAGCCCCAGCATTTT. Translating gives CASSLGLNQPQHF.